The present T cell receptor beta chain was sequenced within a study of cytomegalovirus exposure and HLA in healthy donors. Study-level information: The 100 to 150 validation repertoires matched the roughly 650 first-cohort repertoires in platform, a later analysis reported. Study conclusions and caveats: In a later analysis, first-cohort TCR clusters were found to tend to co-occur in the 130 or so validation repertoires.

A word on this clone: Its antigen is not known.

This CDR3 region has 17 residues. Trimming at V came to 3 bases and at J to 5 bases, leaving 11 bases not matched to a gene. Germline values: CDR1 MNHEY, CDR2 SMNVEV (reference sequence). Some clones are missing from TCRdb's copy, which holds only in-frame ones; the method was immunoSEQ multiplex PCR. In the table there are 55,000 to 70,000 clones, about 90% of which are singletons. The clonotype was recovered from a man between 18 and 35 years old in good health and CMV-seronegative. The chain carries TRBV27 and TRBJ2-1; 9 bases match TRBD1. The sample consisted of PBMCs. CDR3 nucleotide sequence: TGTGCCAGCAGTTTCCTTTATTCCGGGACAGGGAACAATGAGCAGTTCTTC. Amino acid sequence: CASSFLYSGTGNNEQFF.